Described below is a single T cell receptor (beta chain) sequence and its context. Original methodology: There were no quality scores in the junction-only immunoSEQ sequences, so filtering differed. Produced via immunoSEQ multiplex PCR; TCRdb's table is partial and in-frame only. For V, J and clone size, that table is used; D and trimming come from the DNA. The table shows roughly 490,000 clones, with 76% occurring only once. These data come from a study of shared clonotypes between healthy human individuals. Some 90 million PBMCs served as the genomic DNA source for unsorted samples. The sequenced sample consisted of PBMCs. The sequence was obtained from a middle-aged woman in good health. Some clones in this sample may be carry-over from other donors' samples.

The CDR3 reads CSVSRGGTNYGYTF. The DNA for the CDR3 is TGCAGCGTCTCACGGGGCGGAACTAACTATGGCTACACCTTC. The chain joins TRBV29-1 to TRBJ1-2, with D maybe TRBD1 (5 bases). The V and J ends lost 6 bases and 0 bases respectively, with 14 bases between them. Germline assignment: CDR1 SQVTM and CDR2 ANQGSEA. The CDR3 covers 14 residues.